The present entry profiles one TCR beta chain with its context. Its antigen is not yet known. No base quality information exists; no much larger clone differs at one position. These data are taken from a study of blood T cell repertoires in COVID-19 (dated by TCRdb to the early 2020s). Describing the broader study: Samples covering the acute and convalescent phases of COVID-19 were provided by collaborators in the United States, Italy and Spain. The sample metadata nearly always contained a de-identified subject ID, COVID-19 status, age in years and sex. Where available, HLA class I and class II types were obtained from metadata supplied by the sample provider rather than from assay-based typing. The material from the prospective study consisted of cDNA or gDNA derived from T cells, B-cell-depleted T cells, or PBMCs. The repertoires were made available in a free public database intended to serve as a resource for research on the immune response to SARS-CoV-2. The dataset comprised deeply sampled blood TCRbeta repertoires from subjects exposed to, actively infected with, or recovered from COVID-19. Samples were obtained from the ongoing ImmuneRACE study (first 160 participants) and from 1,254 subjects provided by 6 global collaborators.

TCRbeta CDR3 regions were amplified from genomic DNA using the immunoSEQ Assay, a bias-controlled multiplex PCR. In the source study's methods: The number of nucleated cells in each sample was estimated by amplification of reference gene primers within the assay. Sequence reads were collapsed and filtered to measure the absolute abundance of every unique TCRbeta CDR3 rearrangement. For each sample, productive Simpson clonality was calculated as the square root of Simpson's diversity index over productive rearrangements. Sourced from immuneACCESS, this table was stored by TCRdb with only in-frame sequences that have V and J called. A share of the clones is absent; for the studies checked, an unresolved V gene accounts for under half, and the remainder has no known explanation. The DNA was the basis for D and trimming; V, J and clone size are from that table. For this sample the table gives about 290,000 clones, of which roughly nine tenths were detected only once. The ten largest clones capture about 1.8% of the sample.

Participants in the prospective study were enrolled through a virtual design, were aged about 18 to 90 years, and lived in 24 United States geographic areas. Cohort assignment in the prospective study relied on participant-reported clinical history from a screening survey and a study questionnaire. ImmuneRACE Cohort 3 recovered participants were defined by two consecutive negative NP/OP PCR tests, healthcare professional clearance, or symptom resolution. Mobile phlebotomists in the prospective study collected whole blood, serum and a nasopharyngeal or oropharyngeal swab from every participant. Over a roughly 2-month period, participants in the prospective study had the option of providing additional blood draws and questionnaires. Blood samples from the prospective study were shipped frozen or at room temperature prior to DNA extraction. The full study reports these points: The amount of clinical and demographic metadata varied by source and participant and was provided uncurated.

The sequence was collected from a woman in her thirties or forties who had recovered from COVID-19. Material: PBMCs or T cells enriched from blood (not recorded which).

The CDR3 reads CASSIHSPGQGVYGYTF. The DNA is as follows: TGTGCCAGTAGTATTCACTCACCAGGACAGGGAGTCTATGGCTACACCTTC. The V and J genes are TRBV19 and TRBJ1-2; 8 junctional bases match TRBD1. Including cysteine and phenylalanine, the CDR3 has 17 amino acids. Only CDR3 DNA is held: 51 bases, read in frame from base 1. Germline trimming amounts to 3 bases on V and 4 bases on J, with 13 as the count of junction bases outside the gene matches. CDR1 is given as LNHDA and CDR2 as SQIVND, both from the germline V gene (reference sequence).